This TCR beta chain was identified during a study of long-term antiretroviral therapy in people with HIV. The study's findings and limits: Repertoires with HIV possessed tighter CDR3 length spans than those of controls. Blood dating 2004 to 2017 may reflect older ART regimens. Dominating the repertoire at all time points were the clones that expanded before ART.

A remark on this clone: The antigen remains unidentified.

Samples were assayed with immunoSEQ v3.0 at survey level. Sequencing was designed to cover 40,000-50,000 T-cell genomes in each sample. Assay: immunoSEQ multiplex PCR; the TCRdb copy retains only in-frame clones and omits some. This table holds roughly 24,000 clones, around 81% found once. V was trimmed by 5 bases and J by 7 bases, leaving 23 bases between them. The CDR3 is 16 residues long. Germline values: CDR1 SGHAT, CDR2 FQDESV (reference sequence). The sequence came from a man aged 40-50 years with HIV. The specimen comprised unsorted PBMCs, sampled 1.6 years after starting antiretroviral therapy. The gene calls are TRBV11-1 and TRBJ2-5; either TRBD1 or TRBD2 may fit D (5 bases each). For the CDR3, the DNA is TGTGCCAGCAGCCAAAGGGGACGGACTTTGGACGGGACCCAGTACTTC. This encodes CASSQRGRTLDGTQYF. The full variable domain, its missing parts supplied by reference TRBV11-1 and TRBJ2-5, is EAEVAQSPRYKITEKSQAVAFWCDPISGHATLYWYRQILGQGPELLVQFQDESVVDDSQLPKDRFSAERLKGVDSTLKIQPAELGDSAMYLCASSQRGRTLDGTQYFGPGTRLLVL.